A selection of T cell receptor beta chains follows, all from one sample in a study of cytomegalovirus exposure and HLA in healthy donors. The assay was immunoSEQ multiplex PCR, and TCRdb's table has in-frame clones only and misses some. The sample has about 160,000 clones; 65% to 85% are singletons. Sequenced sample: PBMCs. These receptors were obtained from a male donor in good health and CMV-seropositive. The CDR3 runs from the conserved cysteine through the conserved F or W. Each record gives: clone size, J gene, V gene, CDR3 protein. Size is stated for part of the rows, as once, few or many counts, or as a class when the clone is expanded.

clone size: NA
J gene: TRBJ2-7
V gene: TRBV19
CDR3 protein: CASSIAGGREQYF

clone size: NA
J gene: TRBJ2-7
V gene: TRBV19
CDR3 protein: CASKPGQLSLEQYF

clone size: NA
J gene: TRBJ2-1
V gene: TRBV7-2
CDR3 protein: CASSLVVAGGPSEQFF

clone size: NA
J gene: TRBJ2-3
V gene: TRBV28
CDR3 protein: CASSSLTLGATTDTQYF

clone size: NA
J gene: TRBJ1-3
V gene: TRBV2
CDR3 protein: CASSDSGFDTIYF

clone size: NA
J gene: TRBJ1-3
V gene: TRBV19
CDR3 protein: CASSKGQGASGNTIYF

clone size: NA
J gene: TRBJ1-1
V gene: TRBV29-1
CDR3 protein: CSVGQNTEAFF

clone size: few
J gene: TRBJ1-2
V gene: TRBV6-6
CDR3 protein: CASSYSVGGGYTF

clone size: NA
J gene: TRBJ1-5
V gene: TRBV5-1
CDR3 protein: CASSLDPTAPGSNQPQHF

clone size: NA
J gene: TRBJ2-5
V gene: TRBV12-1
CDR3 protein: CASSLLQSGKTQYF

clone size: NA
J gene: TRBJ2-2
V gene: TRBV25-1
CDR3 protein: CASKASGSNTGELFF

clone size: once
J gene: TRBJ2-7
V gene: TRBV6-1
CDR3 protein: CASSPAAYEQYF

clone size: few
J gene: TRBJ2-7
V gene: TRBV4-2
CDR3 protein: CASSKEDYEQYF

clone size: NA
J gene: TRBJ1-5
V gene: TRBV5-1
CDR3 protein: CASSSGVSNQPQHF

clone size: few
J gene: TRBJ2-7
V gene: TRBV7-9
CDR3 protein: CASSSTGQGLAYEQYF

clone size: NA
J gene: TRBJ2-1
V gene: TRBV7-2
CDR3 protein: CASSLWPVPNNEQFF

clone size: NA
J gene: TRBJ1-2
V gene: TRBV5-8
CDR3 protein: CASSLDIGTGSVNYGYTF

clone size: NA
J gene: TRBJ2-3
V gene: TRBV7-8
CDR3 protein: CASSLLVSGSLDTQYF

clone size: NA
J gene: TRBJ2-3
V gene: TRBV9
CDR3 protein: CASSPAGGDTQYF

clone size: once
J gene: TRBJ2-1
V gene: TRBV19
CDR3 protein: CASSMSGRGSYNEQFF

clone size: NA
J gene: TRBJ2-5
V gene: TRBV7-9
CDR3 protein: CASSFTSGLGEQYF

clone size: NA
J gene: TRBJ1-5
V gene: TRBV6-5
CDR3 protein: CASISGPQPQHF

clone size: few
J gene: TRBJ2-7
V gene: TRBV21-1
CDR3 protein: CASSKDAERDPPYEQYF

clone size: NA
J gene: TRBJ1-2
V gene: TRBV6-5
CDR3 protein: CASSSGTGLYGYTF

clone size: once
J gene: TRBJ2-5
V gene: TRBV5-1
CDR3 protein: CASTLGGTGGETQYF

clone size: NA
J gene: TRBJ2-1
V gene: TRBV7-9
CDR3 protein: CASSLAGGYNEQFF

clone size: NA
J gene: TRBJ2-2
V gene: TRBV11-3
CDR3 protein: CASSLDETGELFF

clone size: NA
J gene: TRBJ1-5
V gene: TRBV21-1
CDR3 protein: CASSKIGSNQPQHF

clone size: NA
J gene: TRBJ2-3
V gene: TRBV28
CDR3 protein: CASSSPAGSADTQYF

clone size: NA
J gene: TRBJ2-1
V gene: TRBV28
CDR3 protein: CASSPSAFSSYNEQFF

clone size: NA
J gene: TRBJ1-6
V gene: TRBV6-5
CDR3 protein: CASSYSGQGPPPLHF

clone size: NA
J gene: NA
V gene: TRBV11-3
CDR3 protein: CASSFQGGYEQYF

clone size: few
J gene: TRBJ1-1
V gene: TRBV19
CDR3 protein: CASTPGGADTEAFF

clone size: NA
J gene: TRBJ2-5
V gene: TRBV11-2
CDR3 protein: CASSPLLAGGPRETQYF

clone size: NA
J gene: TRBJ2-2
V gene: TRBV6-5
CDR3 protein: CASSYLTSGRPGELFF

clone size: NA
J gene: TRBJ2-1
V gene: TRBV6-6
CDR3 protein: CASKEGSAWPYNEQFF

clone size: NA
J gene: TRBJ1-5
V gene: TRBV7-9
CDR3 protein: CASSRGGDQPQHF

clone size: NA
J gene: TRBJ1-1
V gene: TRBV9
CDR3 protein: CASSLTGGLNTEAFF

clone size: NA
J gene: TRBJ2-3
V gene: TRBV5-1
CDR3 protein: CASSLVLAGDPDTQYF

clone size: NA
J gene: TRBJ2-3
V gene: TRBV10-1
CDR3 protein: CASSEPESTGGDTQYF

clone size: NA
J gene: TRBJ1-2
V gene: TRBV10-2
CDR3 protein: CASSESTGNYGYTF

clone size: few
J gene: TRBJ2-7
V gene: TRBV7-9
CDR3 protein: CASSPSSGQDTYEQYF

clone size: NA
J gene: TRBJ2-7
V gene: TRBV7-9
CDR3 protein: CSSSPDRGFNEQYF

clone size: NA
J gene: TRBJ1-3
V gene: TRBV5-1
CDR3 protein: CASSFGEVGNTIYF

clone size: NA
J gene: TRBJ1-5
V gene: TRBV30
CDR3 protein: CAWSPHSNQPQHF

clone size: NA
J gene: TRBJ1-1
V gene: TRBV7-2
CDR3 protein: CASSPDRVATEAFF

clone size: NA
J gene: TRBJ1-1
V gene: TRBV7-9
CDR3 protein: CASSSGMGNTEAFF

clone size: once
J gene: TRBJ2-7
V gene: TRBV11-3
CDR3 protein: CASSLAGGPYEQYF

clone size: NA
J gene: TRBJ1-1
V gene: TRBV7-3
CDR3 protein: CASSLEGYGTEAFF

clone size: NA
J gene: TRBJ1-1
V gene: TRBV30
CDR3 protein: CAWSTWAPTPRGKVTEAFF

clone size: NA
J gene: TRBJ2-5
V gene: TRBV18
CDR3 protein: CASSSGIVQETQYF

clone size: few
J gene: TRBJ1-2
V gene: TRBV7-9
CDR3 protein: CASSPPPANYGYTF

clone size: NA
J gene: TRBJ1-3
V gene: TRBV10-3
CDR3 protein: CAISLDRVNTIYF

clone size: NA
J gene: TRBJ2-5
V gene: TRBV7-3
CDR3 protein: CASSLMGGGIETQYF

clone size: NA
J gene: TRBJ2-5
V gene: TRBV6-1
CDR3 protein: CASSAGLAGAETQYF

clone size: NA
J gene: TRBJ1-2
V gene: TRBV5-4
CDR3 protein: CASSLVQGQDGYTF

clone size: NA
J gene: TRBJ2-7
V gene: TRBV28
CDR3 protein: CASSLAHRGPLDEQYF

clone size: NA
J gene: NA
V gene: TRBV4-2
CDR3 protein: CASSPLGGGSYEQYF

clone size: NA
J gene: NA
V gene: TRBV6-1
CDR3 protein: CASREGYEQYF

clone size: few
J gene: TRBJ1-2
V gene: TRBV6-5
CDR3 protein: CAIRRADRDNYGYTF